A selection of T cell receptor beta chains follows, all from one sample in a study of blood T cell repertoires in COVID-19. The table came from immunoSEQ multiplex PCR; TCRdb's copy has only in-frame clones and leaves some out. The data contain some 200,000 clones, 78% of them seen just once; the ten biggest clones take up around 15%. The sample was PBMCs or T cells enriched from blood (not recorded which). The receptors derive from a woman between 50 and 59 years old who had recovered from COVID-19. CDR3s include the opening cysteine and the closing phenylalanine or tryptophan. The D gene is left open where the match is weak. Expanded clones are given a class, and other clones once, few, many or no size at all.

v_call	clone_size	d_call	j_call	cdr3_nt	cdr3_aa
TRBV5-1	.	.	TRBJ2-7	TGCGCCAGCAGCTCAGGGGAGGGCTCAGGCGAGCAGTACTTC	CASSSGEGSGEQYF
TRBV11-2	.	.	TRBJ2-7	TGTGCCAGCAGCTTGGACTCTGGGTATCGTTACGAGCAGTACTTC	CASSLDSGYRYEQYF
TRBV7-8	.	TRBD2	TRBJ2-3	TGTGCCAGCAGCTTAGGGGGTTACTTCCGTAGCGGGAGTTTAACAGATACGCAGTATTTT	CASSLGGYFRSGSLTDTQYF
TRBV5-1	.	.	TRBJ1-4	TGCGCCAGCAGCGGCCGGGGGATTAATGAAAAACTGTTTTTT	CASSGRGINEKLFF
TRBV10-3	.	.	TRBJ1-5	TGTGCCATCAGTGAAAGGCAGGTCAATCAGCCCCAGCATTTT	CAISERQVNQPQHF
TRBV5-1	.	TRBD2	TRBJ2-1	TGCGCCAGCAGCTTGGACGGGAGGGATGAGCAGTTCTTC	CASSLDGRDEQFF
TRBV29-1	few	TRBD1	TRBJ1-4	TGCAGCGTTATGACAGGGCGGATAAATGAAAAACTGTTTTTT	CSVMTGRINEKLFF
TRBV6-1	.	TRBD1	TRBJ2-7	TGTGCCAGCAGTGACCCCGGGACAGAAGAGCAGTACTTC	CASSDPGTEEQYF
TRBV27	.	.	TRBJ1-2	TGTGCCAGCAGTGCCTGGGGGGACTCCATGGGCTACACCTTC	CASSAWGDSMGYTF
TRBV24-1	few	.	TRBJ1-2	TGTGCCACACGGGACACCAACTATGGCTACACCTTC	CATRDTNYGYTF
TRBV3-1/TRBV3-2	.	.	TRBJ1-1	TGTGCCAGCAGCCAAAGTTTAGGGCTCGGAGGGAACACTGAAGCTTTCTTT	CASSQSLGLGGNTEAFF
TRBV14	.	TRBD2	TRBJ2-1	TGTGCCAGCAGCCCCGGTGGTAGCGGGAGGATGTCGCAGTTCTTC	CASSPGGSGRMSQFF
TRBV19	.	.	TRBJ1-2	TGTGCCAGTGCAATTCGGACAGCCCAGGGTCGTGGCTACACCTTC	CASAIRTAQGRGYTF
TRBV28	.	.	TRBJ1-5	TGTGCCAGCAGTGTCGACAGGTCGGCGGGCAATCAGCCCCAGCATTTT	CASSVDRSAGNQPQHF
TRBV30	.	TRBD1	TRBJ1-5	TGTGCCTGGAGCACAGGGGCCAATCAGCCCCAGCATTTT	CAWSTGANQPQHF
TRBV11-2	.	TRBD1	TRBJ2-7	TGTGCCAGCAGCTTAACAGGGGGCGCGTTTTCCTACGAGCAGTACTTC	CASSLTGGAFSYEQYF
TRBV19	.	.	TRBJ1-2	TGTGCCAGTAGTACCGCTTCTCGGACAGGCTACACCTTC	CASSTASRTGYTF
TRBV12-2	.	.	TRBJ2-2	TGTGCAAGTCGCCCCGGACTAGCGGGAGGGCCTTGGACCGGGGAGCTGTTTTTT	CASRPGLAGGPWTGELFF
TRBV30	many	TRBD1	TRBJ2-7	TGTGCCTGGAGTCCACAGGGGCACGAGCAGTACTTC	CAWSPQGHEQYF
TRBV4-1	once	TRBD1	TRBJ2-5	TGCGCCAGCAGCCCCAGACAGGGGGAGACCCAGTACTTC	CASSPRQGETQYF
TRBV6-6	.	TRBD2	TRBJ2-7	TGTGCCAGCACCGGGACTAGTAGAACCTACGAGCAGTACTTC	CASTGTSRTYEQYF
TRBV28	.	.	TRBJ2-3	TGTGCCAGCAAGCAAGCACAAACTAAGTCTCCCACAGATACGCAGTATTTT	CASKQAQTKSPTDTQYF
TRBV23-1	.	TRBD2	TRBJ2-2	TGCGCCAGCAGTCATTTCTGCTCAACGCCGGGACTAGCGGGATTAACGTCCACCGGGGAGCTGTTTTTT	CASSHFCSTPGLAGLTSTGELFF
TRBV6-2/TRBV6-3	.	.	TRBJ1-6	TGTGCCAGCAGTCTAGACCGACCCTATAATTCACCCCTCCACTTT	CASSLDRPYNSPLHF
TRBV4-1	.	TRBD1	TRBJ1-4	TGCGCCAGCAGCCAAGGACGGACAGGGAATGAAAAACTGTTTTTT	CASSQGRTGNEKLFF
TRBV5-1	.	.	TRBJ2-1	TGCGCCAGCAGCTTGGAGGGCAGGGCGGTCAATGAGCAGTTCTTC	CASSLEGRAVNEQFF
TRBV3-1/TRBV3-2	once	TRBD2	TRBJ2-7	TGTGCCAGCAGCCAAAGGACTAGCGGGAGAAGCGGGCAGTACTTC	CASSQRTSGRSGQYF
TRBV10-3	few	.	TRBJ1-5	TGTGCCATCAGTGAGTCGTCTAGCAGGATGATCAATCAGCCCCAGCATTTT	CAISESSSRMINQPQHF
TRBV4-1	.	.	TRBJ2-7	TGCGCCAGCAGCCCCCTGGGGGGGCGGGAGCAGTACTTC	CASSPLGGREQYF
TRBV14	.	.	TRBJ2-1	TGTGCCAGCAGCCAAGCTAGCTTCTACAATGAGCAGTTCTTC	CASSQASFYNEQFF
TRBV19	many	.	TRBJ1-2	TGTGCCAGTAGCCCCTCGGCAGGGCGGCTGTATGGCTACACCTTC	CASSPSAGRLYGYTF
TRBV7-8	.	TRBD2	TRBJ2-3	TGTGCCAGCGCCCCACTCCCCCCTCTAGCGGGAGGAATAGATACGCAGTATTTT	CASAPLPPLAGGIDTQYF
TRBV4-1	.	TRBD1	TRBJ1-5	TGCGCCAGCAGCCAGCATGAGGGGGCAGGGCAGCCCCAGCATTTT	CASSQHEGAGQPQHF
TRBV3-1/TRBV3-2	once	TRBD2	TRBJ2-1	TGTGCCAGCAGCCAGAGCAGTGGGACTAGCGGGAGTCTAGAGCAGTTCTTC	CASSQSSGTSGSLEQFF
TRBV28	.	.	TRBJ1-1	TGTGCCAGCAGCTCGTTCCGACCTGGGGGGGGCCACACTGAAGCTTTCTTT	CASSSFRPGGGHTEAFF
TRBV28	.	.	TRBJ1-5	TGTGCCAGCAGCCACATAACTGAGAAGGGAGGCAATCAGCCCCAGCATTTT	CASSHITEKGGNQPQHF
TRBV6-5	.	TRBD2	TRBJ2-1	TGTGCCAGCAGTTCACTAGCGGCAGGAGACCATGAGCAGTTCTTC	CASSSLAAGDHEQFF
TRBV7-2	.	TRBD2	TRBJ2-7	TGTGCCAGCAGCTTTAGCGGGAGTGTTTTCTACGAGCAGTACTTC	CASSFSGSVFYEQYF
TRBV7-9	once	TRBD1	TRBJ2-6	TGTGCCAGCATGCGACAGGGTATCAACTCTGGGGCCAACGTCCTGACTTTC	CASMRQGINSGANVLTF
TRBV15	many	TRBD2	TRBJ2-3	TGTGCCACCAGCAGAGGTTGGACTAGCGGGAGGGCCACAGATACGCAGTATTTT	CATSRGWTSGRATDTQYF
TRBV24-1	.	.	TRBJ2-7	TGTGCCACCAGTGATTTCCGGACAGCCGGCGAGCAGTACTTC	CATSDFRTAGEQYF